The 30 T cell receptor beta chains below come from one sample, sequenced in a study of OX40 agonist ivuxolimab in advanced cancers. The protocol used for the library was the immunoSEQ multiplex PCR assay. The source is immuneACCESS, and TCRdb retained only in-frame sequences with V and J called. Part of the clones is not carried over; for the studies checked, unresolved V genes explain less than half of this, and the remainder is unexplained. In this sample the table shows 65,000 to 75,000 clones, around 84% of which occur a single time. The ten largest clones capture 2% to 2.5% of the sample. The sequencing here drew on CD4+ or CD8+ T cells sorted from blood, taken in a trial of the OX40 agonist ivuxolimab. The receptors were sampled from an adult with an advanced solid tumor such as melanoma, head and neck, liver or kidney cancer.

The V call is TRBV7-9, the J call TRBJ1-4, with D hard to call. The germline gives CDR1 SEHNR, CDR2 FQNEAQ (reference sequence). V was clipped by 1 base and J by 4 bases, with 10 bases between them. The CDR3 has 15 residues. The CDR3 loop reads CASSLEQAVNEKLFF. CDR3 sequence (DNA): TGTGCCAGCAGCTTAGAGCAGGCGGTTAATGAAAAACTGTTTTTT.

The V gene is TRBV2, the J gene TRBJ2-2; 7 nucleotides align to TRBD1. The CDR3 extends over 15 amino acids. Germline CDR1 SNHLY, CDR2 FYNNEI. Losses at the gene ends were 5 bases for V and 7 bases for J; bases not matched to a gene: 10. CDR3 bases: TGTGCCAGCAGTAATACACAGGGGCTTGACGGGGAGCTGTTTTTT. Its translation is CASSNTQGLDGELFF.

The chain recombines TRBV6-5 with TRBJ2-7, with a tentative D call TRBD2 (5 bases). V shed 5 bases and J shed 3 bases, with 8 bases lying between them. CDR1 and CDR2 (germline): MNHEY, SVGAGI. The CDR3 is made up of 12 amino acids. The CDR3 here is CASSRGGYEQYF. The CDR3, as DNA: TGTGCCAGCAGTCGCGGAGGCTACGAGCAGTACTTC.

V is TRBV2 and J is TRBJ2-5; D is undetermined. CDR3 length: 11 residues. Germline V gene data show CDR1 as SNHLY and CDR2 as FYNNEI. Trimming left V 6 bases short and J 3 bases short, with 5 bases between. CDR3 DNA: TGTGCCAGCAGGGCAGAAGAGACCCAGTACTTC. Translated, it gives CASRAEETQYF.

The chain recombines TRBV29-1 with TRBJ1-3, with D perhaps TRBD1 (5 bases). Germline V gives CDR1 SQVTM, CDR2 ANQGSEA. This CDR3 is 16 amino acids long. V lost 0 bases, J lost 5 bases, and 17 bases lay in between. The CDR3: CSVEDLTGAARNTIYF. DNA of the CDR3: TGCAGCGTTGAAGACTTAACCGGGGCCGCCAGAAACACCATATATTTT.

The rearrangement uses TRBV2 and TRBJ1-2; 7 bases map to TRBD1. The CDR3 sequence is 14 residues long. The V and J ends lost 6 bases and 1 base, in that order; junction bases with no gene match: 5. From germline, CDR1 is SNHLY and CDR2 FYNNEI. The CDR3 here is CASRPDRDNYGYTF. CDR3 bases: TGTGCCAGCAGGCCAGACAGGGATAACTATGGCTACACCTTC.

This clone was picked up a small number of times. The rearrangement links TRBV19 to TRBJ2-5; D might be TRBD1 or TRBD2, each matching 5 bases. The CDR3 spans 13 residues. Trimming removed 8 bases from V and 7 bases from J, with 17 bases in between. The germline V gene has CDR1 LNHDA and CDR2 SQIVND (reference sequence). The CDR3 bases are TGTGCCAGTCGCGAGGGGAGCTTCGGGACCCAGTACTTC. Its protein product is CASREGSFGTQYF.

The rearrangement joins TRBV28 to TRBJ2-1, with D tentatively TRBD2 (5 bases). CDR1 is MDHEN and CDR2 is SYDVKM in the germline V gene. V lost 6 bases, J lost 3 bases, and 15 bases lay in between. The CDR3 extends over 15 amino acids. Here the CDR3 reads CASRPLGDYYNEQFF. The CDR3 coding sequence is TGTGCCAGCAGACCGTTGGGAGATTACTACAATGAGCAGTTCTTC.

This clone was detected once. The chain employs TRBV6-6 and TRBJ2-7, with unresolved D. CDR1 MNHNY and CDR2 SVGAGI come from the germline V gene (reference sequence). V lost 4 bases, J lost 2 bases, and 15 bases lay in between. This CDR3 contains 15 residues. The chain's CDR3 is CASSSGAPRTYEQYF. CDR3 nucleotides: TGTGCCAGCAGTTCCGGTGCCCCCCGAACCTACGAGCAGTACTTC.

V is TRBV10-3 and J is TRBJ1-3; TRBD1 is a possible D gene (5 bases). Germline-derived CDR1 and CDR2 are ENHRY and SYGVKD. The V end was cut by 6 bases, the J end by 2 bases, with 17 bases between. This CDR3 has 16 residues. The CDR3 nucleotides are TGTGCCATCAGCGAGAGGTCAGGGAAGACTGGAAACACCATATATTTT. This translates into CAISERSGKTGNTIYF.

The V gene is TRBV15, the J gene TRBJ2-7; 7 bases map to TRBD1. Germline CDR1 LNHNV, CDR2 YYDKDF (reference sequence). The CDR3 consists of 15 residues. V gave up 4 bases and J gave up 2 bases; unmatched junction bases: 8. CDR3: CATSTTGVAAYEQYF. As DNA, the CDR3 is TGTGCCACCAGCACTACAGGGGTCGCAGCCTACGAGCAGTACTTC. Supplemented by reference TRBV15 and TRBJ2-7, the full variable domain reads DAMVIQNPRYQVTQFGKPVTLSCSQTLNHNVMYWYQQKSSQAPKLLFHYYDKDFNNEADTPDNFQSRRPNTSFCFLDIRSPGLGDTAMYLCATSTTGVAAYEQYFGPGTRLTVT.

This clone was detected only once. The V call is TRBV7-9, the J call TRBJ2-1, with TRBD2 matching over 9 bases. Germline CDR1 SEHNR, CDR2 FQNEAQ (reference sequence). This CDR3 comprises 15 residues. V lost 1 base, J lost 7 bases, and 5 bases stayed unmatched. For the CDR3, the DNA is TGTGCCAGCAGCTTAGGGGGTAGCGGGAGAAATGAGCAGTTCTTC. Translating it yields CASSLGGSGRNEQFF. Complete variable domain (other parts from reference TRBV7-9 and TRBJ2-1): DTGVSQNPRHKITKRGQNVTFRCDPISEHNRLYWYRQTLGQGPEFLTYFQNEAQLEKSRLLSDRFSAERPKGSFSTLEIQRTEQGDSAMYLCASSLGGSGRNEQFFGPGTRLTVL.

The chain uses TRBV7-8 and TRBJ2-3; no clear D gene. Trimming removed 1 base from V and 0 bases from J, with 11 bases in between. Per germline, CDR1 SGHVS and CDR2 FQNEAQ. The CDR3 runs 16 residues. This CDR3 is CASSLVAVPSTDTQYF. CDR3 DNA: TGTGCCAGCAGCTTAGTGGCCGTGCCTAGCACAGATACGCAGTATTTT. The full variable domain, in which reference TRBV7-8 and TRBJ2-3 provide the parts outside the CDR3, is GAGVSQSPRYKVAKRGQDVALRCDPISGHVSLFWYQQALGQGPEFLTYFQNEAQLDKSGLPSDRFFAERPEGSVSTLKIQRTQQEDSAVYLCASSLVAVPSTDTQYFGPGTRLTVL.

The sample holds a few counts of this clone. The V and J genes are TRBV7-2 and TRBJ1-3; 7 nucleotides match TRBD1. From germline, CDR1 is SGHTA and CDR2 FQGNSA. The CDR3 is 14 residues long. V dropped 6 bases and J dropped 0; count of bases not matched to a gene: 2. The CDR3 DNA reads as TGTGCCAGCAGGGGACAGCCCTCTGGAAACACCATATATTTT. Residues: CASRGQPSGNTIYF. Full variable domain (remainder filled in from reference TRBV7-2 and TRBJ1-3): GAGVSQSPSNKVTEKGKDVELRCDPISGHTALYWYRQSLGQGLEFLIYFQGNSAPDKSGLPSDRFSAERTGGSVSTLTIQRTQQEDSAVYLCASRGQPSGNTIYFGEGSWLTVV.

Only one count was recorded for this clone. The chain combines TRBV15 with TRBJ2-1; D uncertain. The V gene's germline CDR1 is LNHNV and CDR2 YYDKDF (reference sequence). CDR3 length: 13 residues. The ends were cut back, 2 bases at V and 6 bases at J, with 8 bases in the middle. The CDR3 DNA reads TGTGCCACCAGCAGATCCCTCGGCAATGAGCAGTTCTTC. Translation: CATSRSLGNEQFF.

The chain recombines TRBV5-6 with TRBJ2-7; perhaps TRBD2 as D (5 bases). Germline V gene data show CDR1 as SGHDT and CDR2 as YYEEEE. CDR3 size: 14 residues. V was trimmed by 2 bases and J by 6 bases, leaving 15 bases between them. The CDR3 region is CASSFLDYPPEQYF. In nucleotides, the CDR3 is TGTGCCAGCAGCTTCTTAGACTACCCTCCCGAGCAGTACTTC.

The chain has TRBV9 and TRBJ2-5; perhaps TRBD1 as D (6 bases). In germline, CDR1 is SGDLS, CDR2 YYNGEE. The CDR3 consists of 14 residues. The germline V and J ends were trimmed by 0 bases and 1 base, with 7 bases remaining between them. DNA of the CDR3: TGTGCCAGCAGCGTAGGGACAGTCCAAGAGACCCAGTACTTC. Its translation: CASSVGTVQETQYF.

This chain connects TRBV9 to TRBJ1-2; D remains unclear. There are 12 residues in the CDR3. In germline, CDR1 is SGDLS, CDR2 YYNGEE. V lost 0 bases to trimming and J lost 4 bases, with 4 bases between them. The CDR3 nucleotides are TGTGCCAGCAGCGTAGTGAGCTATGGCTACACCTTC. Its protein is CASSVVSYGYTF.

This clone occurred a few times. The chain joins TRBV28 to TRBJ1-4; no firm D call. Per the germline V gene, CDR1 is MDHEN and CDR2 is SYDVKM. This CDR3 contains 13 residues. Trimming took off 8 bases at V and 2 bases at J, with 9 bases between the two ends. In DNA form, the CDR3 reads TGTGCCAGCTTCAAACGGACTAATGAAAAACTGTTTTTT. This sequence encodes CASFKRTNEKLFF.

The J gene is TRBJ2-5, the V gene TRBV4-3, with D perhaps TRBD1 (7 bases). Germline V CDR1 and CDR2: LGHNA, YSLEER. The CDR3 contains 13 residues. The germline V and J ends were trimmed by 6 bases and 5 bases, with 13 bases remaining between them. The CDR3 region has the DNA TGCGCCAGCAGACCCAGGGGGGAGGAGACCCAGTACTTC. As protein: CASRPRGEETQYF.

This sequence joins TRBV5-8 and TRBJ2-5; D uncertain. V lost 0 bases and J 4 bases, leaving 7 bases between the germline ends. This CDR3 is 13 amino acids long. In germline, CDR1 is SGHTS, CDR2 YDEGEE. As DNA, the CDR3 is TGTGCCAGCAGCTTGGCCCCAGGAGAGACCCAGTACTTC. Protein sequence: CASSLAPGETQYF.

The genes are TRBV11-2 and TRBJ2-5, with D hard to call. Deletions cut 3 bases from V and 11 bases from J, with 13 bases between. This CDR3 contains 12 residues. Looked up from germline, CDR1 is SGHAT and CDR2 is FQNNGV. As DNA, the CDR3 is TGTGCCAGCAGCTTCCAGCCTCTGGAGCAGTACTTC. This translates into CASSFQPLEQYF.

The rearrangement links TRBV6-6 to TRBJ2-3, with TRBD2 identical over 7 bases. V was clipped by 8 bases and J by 5 bases; unmatched bases: 7. CDR3 size: 13 residues. In germline, CDR1 is MNHNY, CDR2 SVGAGI (reference sequence). The CDR3 protein is CASHRGDGDTQYF. The CDR3 DNA reads TGTGCCAGCCATCGGGGGGATGGAGATACGCAGTATTTT.

This clone came up once. This chain connects TRBV5-4 to TRBJ1-1, with 9 bases identical to TRBD1. The CDR3 has 17 residues. Germline V lookup: CDR1 SGHNT, CDR2 YYREEE (reference sequence). V was clipped by 4 bases and J by 0 bases; unmatched bases: 10. CDR3 sequence (DNA): TGTGCCAGCAGCCACCGACAGGGGGGAAAGGTGAACACTGAAGCTTTCTTT. Amino acids: CASSHRQGGKVNTEAFF.

The chain couples TRBV28 to TRBJ1-4; 7 bases are shared with TRBD1. Trimming at V came to 6 bases and at J to 4 bases, leaving 5 bases not matched to a gene. Germline V CDR1 and CDR2: MDHEN, SYDVKM. The CDR3 runs 14 residues. CDR3 protein: CASSSGQYNEKLFF. Written as DNA, the CDR3 is TGTGCCAGCAGCTCGGGACAGTATAATGAAAAACTGTTTTTT.

The chain is built from TRBV6-5 and TRBJ1-6; 7 bases align to TRBD1. The germline V gene encodes CDR1 MNHEY and CDR2 SVGAGI. J lost 6 bases, V lost 7 bases, and 9 bases had no gene match. The CDR3 runs 15 residues. This chain's CDR3 is CASTPGGQFNSPLHF. The CDR3, as DNA: TGTGCCAGCACCCCCGGGGGACAGTTTAATTCACCCCTCCACTTT.

The V gene is TRBV29-1, the J gene TRBJ2-2, with D perhaps being TRBD1 or TRBD2 (6 bases each). Germline CDR1 reads SQVTM; CDR2 reads ANQGSEA. The CDR3 contains 14 residues. Trimming removed 3 bases from V and 7 bases from J, with 15 bases in between. Here the CDR3 DNA reads TGCAGCGTTGAGGGGGCGCGGGGTGGCGGGGAGCTGTTTTTT. This gives the protein CSVEGARGGGELFF.

The chain is built from TRBV28 and TRBJ2-5; the D gene is possibly TRBD1 (5 bases). The DNA end is a closer match to TRBJ2-7, so the J assignment may be wrong. Germline-derived CDR1 and CDR2 are MDHEN and SYDVKM. The CDR3 runs 15 residues. CDR3 DNA sequence: TGTGCCAGCAGTTTTGTGCAGGGAAATACCTACGAGCAGTACTTC. This translates into CASSFVQGNTYEQYF.

The chain joins TRBV11-1 to TRBJ2-1; D unresolved. The V and J ends lost 3 bases and 3 bases respectively, with 9 bases between them. CDR3 length: 14 amino acids. Germline lookup yields CDR1 SGHAT and CDR2 FQDESV (reference sequence). CDR3 sequence: CASSFRDGYNEQFF. Written as DNA, the CDR3 is TGTGCCAGCAGCTTTCGAGACGGCTACAATGAGCAGTTCTTC.

This chain connects TRBV7-9 to TRBJ1-4; 8 bases are a match to TRBD1. There are 16 residues in the CDR3. V shed 1 base, J shed 5 bases, and the junction held 6 bases outside the gene matches. CDR1 is SEHNR, CDR2 FQNEAQ, per germline (reference sequence). For the CDR3, the DNA is TGTGCCAGCAGCTTAGGGCTCGGGGACAGGAATGAAAAACTGTTTTTT. It specifies CASSLGLGDRNEKLFF.